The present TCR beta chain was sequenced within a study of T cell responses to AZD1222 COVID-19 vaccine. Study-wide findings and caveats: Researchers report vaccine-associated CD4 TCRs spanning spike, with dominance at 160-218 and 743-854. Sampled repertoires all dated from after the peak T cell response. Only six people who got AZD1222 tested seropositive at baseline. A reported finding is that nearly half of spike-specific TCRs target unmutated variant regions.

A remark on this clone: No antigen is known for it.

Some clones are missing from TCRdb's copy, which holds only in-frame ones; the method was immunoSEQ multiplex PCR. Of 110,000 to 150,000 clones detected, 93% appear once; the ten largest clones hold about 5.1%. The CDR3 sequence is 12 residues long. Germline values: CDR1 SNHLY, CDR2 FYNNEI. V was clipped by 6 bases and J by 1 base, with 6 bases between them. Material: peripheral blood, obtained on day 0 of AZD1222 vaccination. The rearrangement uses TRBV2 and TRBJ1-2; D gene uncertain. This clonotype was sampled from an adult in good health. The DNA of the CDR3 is TGTGCCAGCAGAAAGTTTAACTATGGCTACACCTTC. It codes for CASRKFNYGYTF.